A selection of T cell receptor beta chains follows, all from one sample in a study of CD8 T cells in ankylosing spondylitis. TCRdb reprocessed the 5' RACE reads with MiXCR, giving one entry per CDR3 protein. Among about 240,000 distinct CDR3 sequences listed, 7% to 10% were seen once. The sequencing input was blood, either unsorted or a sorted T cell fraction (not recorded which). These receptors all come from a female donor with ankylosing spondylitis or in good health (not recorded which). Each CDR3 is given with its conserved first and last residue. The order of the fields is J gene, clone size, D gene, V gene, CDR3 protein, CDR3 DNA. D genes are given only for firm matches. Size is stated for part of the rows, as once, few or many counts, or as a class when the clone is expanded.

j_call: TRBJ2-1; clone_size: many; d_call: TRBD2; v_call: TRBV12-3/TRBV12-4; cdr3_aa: CASSFGGRAMNEQFF; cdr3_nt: TGTGCCAGCAGTTTTGGCGGGAGGGCCATGAATGAGCAGTTCTTC
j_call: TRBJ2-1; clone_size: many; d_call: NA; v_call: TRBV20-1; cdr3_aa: CSARDRRVPSYNEQFF; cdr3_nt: TGCAGTGCTAGAGATCGCCGGGTACCCTCCTACAATGAGCAGTTCTTC
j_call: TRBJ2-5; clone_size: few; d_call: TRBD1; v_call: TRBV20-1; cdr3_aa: CSARVVGTAVAETQYF; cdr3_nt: TGCAGTGCTAGAGTGGTGGGGACAGCGGTTGCGGAGACCCAGTACTTC
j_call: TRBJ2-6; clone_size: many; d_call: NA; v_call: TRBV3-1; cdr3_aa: CASSQVVFSGANVLTF; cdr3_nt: TGTGCCAGCAGCCAAGTCGTGTTTTCTGGGGCCAACGTCCTGACTTTC
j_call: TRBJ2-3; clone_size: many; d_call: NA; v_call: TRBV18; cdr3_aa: CASSRLTDTQYF; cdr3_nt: TGTGCCAGCTCTCGTCTCACAGATACGCAGTATTTT
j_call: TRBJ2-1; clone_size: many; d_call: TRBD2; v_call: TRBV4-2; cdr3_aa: CASSSGLAGEYNEQFF; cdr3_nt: TGTGCCAGCAGCTCGGGACTAGCGGGAGAATACAATGAGCAGTTCTTC
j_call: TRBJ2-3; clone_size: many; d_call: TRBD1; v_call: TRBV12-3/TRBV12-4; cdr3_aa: CASSPIRTGILTDTQYF; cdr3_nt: TGTGCCAGCAGCCCGATTAGGACAGGGATTCTCACAGATACGCAGTATTTT
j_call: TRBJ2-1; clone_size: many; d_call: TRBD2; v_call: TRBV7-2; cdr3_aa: CASTRVSGKFEQFF; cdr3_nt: TGTGCCAGCACTCGGGTTAGCGGGAAATTTGAGCAGTTCTTC
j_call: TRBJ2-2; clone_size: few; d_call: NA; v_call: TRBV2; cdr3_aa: CASSEALHGLGSGNTGELFF; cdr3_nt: TGTGCCAGCAGTGAAGCGCTTCACGGGCTTGGTTCGGGAAACACCGGGGAGCTGTTTTTT
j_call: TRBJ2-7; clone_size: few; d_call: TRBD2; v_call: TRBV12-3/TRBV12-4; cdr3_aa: CASSLSAGALPYEQYF; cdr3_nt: TGTGCCAGCAGTTTAAGTGCGGGAGCCCTCCCCTACGAGCAGTACTTC
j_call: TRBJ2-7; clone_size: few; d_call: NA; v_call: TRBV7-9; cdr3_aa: CASSFTGHYEQYF; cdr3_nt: TGTGCCAGCAGCTTCACAGGCCACTACGAGCAGTACTTC
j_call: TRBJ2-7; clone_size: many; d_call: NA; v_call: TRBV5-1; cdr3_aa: CASSVAGSYEQYF; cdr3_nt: TGCGCCAGCAGCGTTGCGGGCTCCTACGAGCAGTACTTC
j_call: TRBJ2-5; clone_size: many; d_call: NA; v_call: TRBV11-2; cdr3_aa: CASSFAQGRGQETQYF; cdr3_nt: TGTGCCAGCAGCTTTGCCCAGGGCAGGGGCCAAGAGACCCAGTACTTC
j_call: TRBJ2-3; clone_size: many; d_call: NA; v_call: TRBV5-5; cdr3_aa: CASSSRDGTSTDTQYF; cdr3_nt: TGTGCCAGCAGTTCGCGGGACGGAACTAGCACAGATACGCAGTATTTT
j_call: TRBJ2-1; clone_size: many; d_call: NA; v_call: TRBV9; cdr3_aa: CASSVVENEQFF; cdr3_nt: TGTGCCAGCAGCGTAGTAGAAAATGAGCAGTTCTTC
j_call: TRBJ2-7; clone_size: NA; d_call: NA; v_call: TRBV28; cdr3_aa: CASRDSRYEQYF; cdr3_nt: TGTGCCAGCAGGGATAGCCGGTACGAGCAGTACTTC
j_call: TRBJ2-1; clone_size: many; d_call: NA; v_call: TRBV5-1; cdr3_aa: CASSFGLLAQKNNEQFF; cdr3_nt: TGCGCCAGCAGCTTTGGACTATTGGCCCAAAAGAACAATGAGCAGTTCTTC
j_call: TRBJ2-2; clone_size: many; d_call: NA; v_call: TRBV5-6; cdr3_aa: CASSFPTATGELFF; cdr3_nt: TGTGCCAGCAGCTTCCCGACAGCCACCGGGGAGCTGTTTTTT
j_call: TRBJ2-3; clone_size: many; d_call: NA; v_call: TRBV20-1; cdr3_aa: CSVPLADTQYF; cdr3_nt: TGCAGTGTTCCGTTAGCAGATACGCAGTATTTT
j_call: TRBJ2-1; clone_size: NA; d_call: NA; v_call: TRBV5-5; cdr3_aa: CASSFLTVNEQFF; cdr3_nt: TGTGCCAGCAGCTTCCTGACTGTCAATGAGCAGTTCTTC